This T cell receptor (beta chain) was recovered during a study of Graves' ophthalmopathy and Graves' hyperthyroidism. Broader study findings: Blood samples also showed most expanded thyroid clonotypes exceeding 0.001 frequency.

In this sample, this clonotype turned up many times. No antigen is known for it. V was shortened by 3 bases and J by 5 bases, with 17 bases between the two germline ends. In germline, CDR1 is MNHEY, CDR2 SVGAGI. CDR3 length: 15 residues. TCR beta CDR3 amplification used RNA transcripts. HTBI primers were used in a first-round RT-PCR, which preceded a second-round multiplex PCR. One entry per CDR3 protein, called by TCRdb with MiXCR from the multiplex PCR reads. The sample yields approximately 380,000 distinct CDR3 sequences, roughly 20% seen once. Ineligible for inclusion were patients with other autoimmune diseases, uncontrolled infections, pregnancy or lactation. PBMCs were isolated by Ficoll-Paque density gradient centrifugation, using approximately 10 ml of fresh peripheral blood as the starting material.

Sequencing used peripheral blood. This TCR was sampled from a woman under 30 with stable Graves' hyperthyroidism. The chain has TRBV6-5 and TRBJ2-7; tentative D call: TRBD2 (5 bases). CDR3 in amino acids: CASSYSGGGVDEQYF. The CDR3 DNA sequence: TGTGCCAGCAGTTATTCGGGCGGAGGTGTGGACGAGCAGTACTTC.